Listed below are T cell receptor beta chains from one sample, sequenced in a study of PD-1 blockade in classical Hodgkin lymphoma. Libraries were prepared by immunoSEQ multiplex PCR; TCRdb keeps only in-frame clonotypes and omits some of them. This table holds roughly 150,000 clones, 78% found once. This specimen was peripheral blood mononuclear cells (PBMCs), taken before the second cycle of nivolumab. The source is a human donor with classical Hodgkin lymphoma. Each CDR3 is given with its conserved first and last residue. The D gene is left open where the match is weak. Only part of the rows carry a size: once, few, many, or a class if the clone is expanded.

v_call	d_call	j_call	clone_size	cdr3_nt	cdr3_aa
TRBV5-5	.	TRBJ2-2	.	TGTGCCAGCAGACGGGACATTACGGAGCTGTTTTTT	CASRRDITELFF
TRBV19	.	TRBJ1-5	.	TGTGCCAGTAGCCTCGGACTCCTACACAATCAGCCCCAGCATTTT	CASSLGLLHNQPQHF
TRBV30	TRBD1	TRBJ1-2	.	TGTGCCTGGAGTGTGGGATCCGGGACAGGGGAATTCTATGGCTACACCTTC	CAWSVGSGTGEFYGYTF
TRBV4-2	.	TRBJ2-6	.	TGTGCCAGCAGCCGCCCGGGGGCGGCTGGGGCCAACGTCCTGACTTTC	CASSRPGAAGANVLTF
TRBV4-2	TRBD1	TRBJ1-2	.	TGTGCCAGCACGCGGCTTTGGACAGGGAATCACTATGGCTACACCTTC	CASTRLWTGNHYGYTF
TRBV2	.	TRBJ1-5	.	TGTGCCAGCAGTGAGGGTCGAGGCTCAATTCGGCCCCAGCATTTT	CASSEGRGSIRPQHF
TRBV10-3	.	TRBJ2-7	.	TGTGCCATCAGCGAGAGGGTTGAGTCCTACGAGCAGTACTTC	CAISERVESYEQYF
TRBV2	.	TRBJ1-2	.	TGTGCCAGGAGGACAGCCGGGGTCTATGGCTACACCTTC	CARRTAGVYGYTF
TRBV5-6	TRBD2	TRBJ2-1	.	TGTGCCAGCAGCTTCTCTAGCGGGAGGGCTCGATCCTACAATGAGCAGTTCTTC	CASSFSSGRARSYNEQFF
TRBV6-5	.	TRBJ2-7	few	TGTGCCACCCAGAGGGGAGAACTCGGCGAGCAGTACTTC	CATQRGELGEQYF
TRBV19	.	TRBJ2-7	once	TGTGCCAGTAGTATTCTTCTCGGGTACGAGCAGTACTTC	CASSILLGYEQYF
TRBV7-9	.	TRBJ1-1	.	TGTGCCAGCAGCTCCACAGGGTTGAACACTGAAGCTTTCTTT	CASSSTGLNTEAFF
TRBV6-5	.	TRBJ1-4	.	.	CASSYFGSGEKLFF
TRBV2	TRBD1	TRBJ1-1	.	TGTGCCAGCAGTGCATTCGGACAGGGAAACACTGAAGCTTTCTTT	CASSAFGQGNTEAFF
TRBV5-6	.	TRBJ1-1	.	TGTGCCAGCAGTCCGGCTGGGGGTGCGTCCTACACTGAAGCTTTCTTT	CASSPAGGASYTEAFF
TRBV5-4	.	TRBJ2-7	many	TGTGCCAGCAGTCTTGGGGGGCTTAGCTCCTACGAGCAGTACTTC	CASSLGGLSSYEQYF
TRBV10-2	TRBD2	TRBJ2-1	.	TGCGCCAGCAGTGATATAGCGGGGGGGTTGGTGAATGAGCAGTTCTTC	CASSDIAGGLVNEQFF
TRBV2	.	TRBJ2-3	.	TGTGCCAGCAGTGGGGGACCCGACCGGGATACGCAGTATTTT	CASSGGPDRDTQYF
TRBV9	TRBD1	TRBJ2-5	.	TGTGCCAGCAGCTACAGGGGTGGAGAGACCCAGTACTTC	CASSYRGGETQYF
TRBV5-8	.	TRBJ2-7	.	TGTGCCAGCAGTAGGTCAAGGGTCTACGAGCAGTACTTC	CASSRSRVYEQYF
TRBV23-1	TRBD1	TRBJ1-2	.	TGCGCCAGCAGTCAGCCCAAAGGGACAGAGATTGGCTACACCTTC	CASSQPKGTEIGYTF
TRBV5-6	.	TRBJ1-6	.	TGTGCCAGCAGCTCCGGAGGTGATTATAATTCACCCCTCCACTTT	CASSSGGDYNSPLHF
TRBV6-5	.	TRBJ2-3	.	TGTGCCAGCAGTTACTCCAGTGGGCCCACAGATACGCAGTATTTT	CASSYSSGPTDTQYF
TRBV27	.	TRBJ2-1	few	TGTGCCAGCAGTTTATGGCAGGCCTCCTACAATGAGCAGTTCTTC	CASSLWQASYNEQFF
TRBV27	TRBD2	TRBJ2-3	.	TGTGCCAGCAGTTTAACCCCTAGCGGGGGACCTAGCACAGATACGCAGTATTTT	CASSLTPSGGPSTDTQYF
TRBV7-2	TRBD1	TRBJ1-2	.	TGTGCCAGCAGCTTAGTGGGGTCAGGGGGAGGCTACACCTTC	CASSLVGSGGGYTF
TRBV27	.	TRBJ1-2	.	TGTGCCAGCAGCCTAAGTATCAACTATGGCTACACCTTC	CASSLSINYGYTF
TRBV18	.	TRBJ2-5	.	TGTGCCAGCTCACCAGAACCTGCTCAAGAGACCCAGTACTTC	CASSPEPAQETQYF
TRBV5-1	.	TRBJ1-3	.	TGCGCCAGCAGCTTGGACGCAGGGATTGGAAACACCATATATTTT	CASSLDAGIGNTIYF
TRBV10-3	TRBD2	TRBJ2-1	.	TGTGCCATCGGGACTAGCGGCAATGAGCAGTTCTTC	CAIGTSGNEQFF
TRBV19	.	TRBJ1-1	.	TGTGCCAGTAGCCCCCTCGGGGCTGGAAGGAAAAACACTGAAGCTTTCTTT	CASSPLGAGRKNTEAFF
TRBV19	TRBD1	TRBJ1-5	many	TGTGCCAGTAGAGAACAGGGGGCGCATCGAGATCAGCCCCAGCATTTT	CASREQGAHRDQPQHF
TRBV30	.	TRBJ1-2	.	TGTGCCTGGAGTGGAAGGCTGACAGGAGGTGGCTACACCTTC	CAWSGRLTGGGYTF
TRBV27	TRBD1	TRBJ2-3	.	TGTGCCAGCAGTTTCGGGACAGAAGGCACAGATACGCAGTATTTT	CASSFGTEGTDTQYF
TRBV5-6	TRBD1	TRBJ1-5	once	TGTGCCAGCAGCAGGCGGGCGACAGGGTTAGGTAATCAGCCCCAGCATTTT	CASSRRATGLGNQPQHF
TRBV5-1	.	TRBJ1-4	few	TGCGCCAGCAGCTTGGGACAGCCATCAACTAATGAAAAACTGTTTTTT	CASSLGQPSTNEKLFF
TRBV5-5	.	TRBJ2-1	.	TGTGCCAGCAGCTTGGCCGTACGGAGTTTCTTGGATGAGCAGTTCTTC	CASSLAVRSFLDEQFF
TRBV9	TRBD2	TRBJ2-7	.	TGTGCCAGCAGCGTAGATTCGGGGGGGTACTACGAGCAGTACTTC	CASSVDSGGYYEQYF
TRBV28	TRBD2	TRBJ2-3	.	TGTGCCAGCAGTGGGGGAGCGGGAATCACAGATACGCAGTATTTT	CASSGGAGITDTQYF